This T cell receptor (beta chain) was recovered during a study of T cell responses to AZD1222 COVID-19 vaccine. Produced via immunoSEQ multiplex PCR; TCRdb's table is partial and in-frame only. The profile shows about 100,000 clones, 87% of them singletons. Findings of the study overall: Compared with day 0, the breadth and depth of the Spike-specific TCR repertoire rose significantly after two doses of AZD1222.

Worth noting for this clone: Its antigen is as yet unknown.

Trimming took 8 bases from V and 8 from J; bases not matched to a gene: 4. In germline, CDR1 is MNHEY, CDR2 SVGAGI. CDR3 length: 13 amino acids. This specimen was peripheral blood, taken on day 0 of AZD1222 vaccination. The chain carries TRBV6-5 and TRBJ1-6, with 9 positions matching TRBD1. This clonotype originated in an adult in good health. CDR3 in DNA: TGTGCCAGCTCCGGGACAGGGTATTCACCCCTCCACTTT. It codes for CASSGTGYSPLHF.